The entry below gives a single T cell receptor (beta chain) sequence along with its context. This may be a read error: a much more frequent sequence differs by one nucleotide. Germline CDR1 MNHNS, CDR2 SASEGT. CDR3 size: 12 residues. The data were obtained in a study of T cells in Graves' hyperthyroidism and ophthalmopathy. Amplification targeted TCR beta CDR3 regions from RNA transcripts. The HTBI primer set served for first-round RT-PCR of the TCR CDR3. TCRdb independently ran MiXCR on the multiplex PCR reads; one entry per CDR3 protein. The sample yields nearly 600,000 distinct CDR3 sequences, 12% to 15% seen once. Pregnant or lactating patients were excluded, as were those with uncontrolled infection or other autoimmune disease.

The sequenced material came from blood. The V and J genes are TRBV6-1 and TRBJ2-5; perhaps D is TRBD1 or TRBD2 (7 bases each). This sequence originates from a woman under 30 with Graves' ophthalmopathy. As DNA, the CDR3 is TGTGCCAGCAGACAGGGGCGGGAGACCCAGTGCTTC. Translating it yields CASRQGRETQCF.